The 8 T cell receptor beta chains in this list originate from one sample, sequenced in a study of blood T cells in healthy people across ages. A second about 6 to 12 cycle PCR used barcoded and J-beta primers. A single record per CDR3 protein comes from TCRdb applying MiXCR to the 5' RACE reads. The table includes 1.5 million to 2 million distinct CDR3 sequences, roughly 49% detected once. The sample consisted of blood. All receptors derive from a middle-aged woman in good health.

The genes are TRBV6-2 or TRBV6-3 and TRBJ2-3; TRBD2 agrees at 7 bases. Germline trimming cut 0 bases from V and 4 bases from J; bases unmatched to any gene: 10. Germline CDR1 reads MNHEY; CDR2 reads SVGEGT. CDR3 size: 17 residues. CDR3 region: CASSYSPSSGGADTQYF. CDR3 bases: TGTGCCAGCAGTTACTCGCCAAGTTCGGGAGGCGCAGATACGCAGTATTTT.

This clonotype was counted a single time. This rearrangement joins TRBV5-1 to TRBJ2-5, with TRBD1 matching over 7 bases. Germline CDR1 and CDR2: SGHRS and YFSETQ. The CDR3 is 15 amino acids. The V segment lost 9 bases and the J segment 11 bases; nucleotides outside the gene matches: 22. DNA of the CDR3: TGCGCCACCGCGTCAGGAGACAGGGTCTTAACTGAGCAGTACTTC. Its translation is CATASGDRVLTEQYF.

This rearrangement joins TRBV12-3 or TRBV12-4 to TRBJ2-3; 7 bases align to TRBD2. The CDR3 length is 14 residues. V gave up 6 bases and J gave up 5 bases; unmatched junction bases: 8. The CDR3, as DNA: TGTGCCAGCAGACCAAGCGGGGCCGGAGATACGCAGTATTTT. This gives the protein CASRPSGAGDTQYF.

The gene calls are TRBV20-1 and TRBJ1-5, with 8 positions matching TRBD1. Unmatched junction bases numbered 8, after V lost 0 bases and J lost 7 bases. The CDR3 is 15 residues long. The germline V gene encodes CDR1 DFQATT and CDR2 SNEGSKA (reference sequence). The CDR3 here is CSARDLDRAVQPQHF. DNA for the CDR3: TGCAGTGCTAGAGACCTGGACAGGGCGGTCCAGCCCCAGCATTTT.

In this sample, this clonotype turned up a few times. The CDR3: CASREAGYREVDNEQFF. CDR3 sequence (DNA): TGTGCCAGCCGGGAGGCCGGGTACAGGGAGGTAGACAATGAGCAGTTCTTC. This chain joins TRBV6-2 or TRBV6-3 and TRBJ2-1; tentative D call: TRBD2 (7 bases). Trimming shortened V by 8 bases and J by 5 bases, and 25 bases separated the two germline ends. CDR1 and CDR2 (germline): MNHEY, SVGEGT. This CDR3 is 17 amino acids long.

The chain's CDR3 is CASSTRGVMETQYF. CDR3 nucleotide sequence: TGTGCCAGCAGCACGAGAGGGGTCATGGAGACCCAGTACTTC. The rearrangement links TRBV7-8 to TRBJ2-5; either TRBD1 or TRBD2 may supply D (5 bases each). The CDR3 has 14 amino acids. V shed 5 bases and J shed 5 bases, with 15 bases lying between them. The V gene's germline CDR1 is SGHVS and CDR2 FQNEAQ. Full variable domain (rest looked up from reference TRBV7-8 and TRBJ2-5): GAGVSQSPRYKVAKRGQDVALRCDPISGHVSLFWYQQALGQGPEFLTYFQNEAQLDKSGLPSDRFFAERPEGSVSTLKIQRTQQEDSAVYLCASSTRGVMETQYFGPGTRLLVL.

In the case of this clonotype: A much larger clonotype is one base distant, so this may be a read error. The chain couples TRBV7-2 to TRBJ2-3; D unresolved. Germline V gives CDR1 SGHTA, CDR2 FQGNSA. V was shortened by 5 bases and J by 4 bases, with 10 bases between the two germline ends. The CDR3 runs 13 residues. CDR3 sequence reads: CASSVVLSDTQYF. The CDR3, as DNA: TGTGCCAGCAGCGTAGTCCTGTCAGATACGCAGTATTTT.

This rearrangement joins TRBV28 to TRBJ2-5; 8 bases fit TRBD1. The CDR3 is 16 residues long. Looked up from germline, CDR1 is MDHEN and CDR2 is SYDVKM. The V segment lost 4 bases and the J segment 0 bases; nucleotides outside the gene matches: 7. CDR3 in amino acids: CASSSPTGGNQETQYF. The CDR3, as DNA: TGTGCCAGCAGTTCACCCACAGGGGGGAACCAAGAGACCCAGTACTTC.